The 27 T cell receptor beta chains given below trace back to one sample, sequenced in a study of T cells and Merkel cell carcinoma outcomes. The data were produced by immunoSEQ multiplex PCR, yet TCRdb's version contains in-frame clones alone and is incomplete. The sample shows about 100 clones, approximately 90% of them seen only once. Sequenced: tumor tissue from Merkel cell carcinoma. The origin of the receptors is a human donor with Merkel cell carcinoma.

This chain links TRBV11-1 with TRBJ1-1; TRBD1 aligns across 9 bases. CDR1 is SGHAT, CDR2 FQDESV, per germline (reference sequence). V dropped 5 bases and J dropped 1; count of bases not matched to a gene: 5. This CDR3 is 15 amino acids long. CDR3 nucleotide sequence: TGTGCCAGCAGCACAAGGGACAGGGCGAACACTGAAGCTTTCTTT. Translating it yields CASSTRDRANTEAFF.

The CDR3, as DNA: TGTGCCACCAGCGGCCTAGCGGGAGGGGAGCAGTTCTTC. This translates into CATSGLAGGEQFF. The rearrangement links TRBV15 to TRBJ2-1; 12 bases are a match to TRBD2. CDR1 is LNHNV, CDR2 YYDKDF, per germline (reference sequence). The J segment lost 10 bases and the V segment lost 5 bases, leaving 3 bases of the junction unmatched. The CDR3 loop spans 13 amino acids.

The chain carries TRBV11-1 and TRBJ2-3; possible D gene TRBD2, 5 bases. The V gene's germline CDR1 is SGHAT and CDR2 FQDESV (reference sequence). The CDR3 totals 15 residues. The V gene lost 1 base and the J gene lost 6 bases, with 14 bases spanning the gap. The CDR3 loop is CASSLVVGVADTQYF. CDR3 coding DNA: TGTGCCAGCAGCTTAGTGGTGGGAGTTGCTGATACGCAGTATTTT.

The rearrangement uses TRBV9 and TRBJ1-4; D might be TRBD1 (6 bases). CDR3 length: 17 residues. V was cut by 4 bases and J by 5 bases, with 21 bases left in between. The germline gives CDR1 SGDLS, CDR2 YYNGEE. The CDR3 DNA reads TGTGCCAGCAGCCTATCCAGGGGAACGGGCAGGAATGAAAAACTGTTTTTT. This translates into CASSLSRGTGRNEKLFF.

V and J are TRBV5-5 and TRBJ2-3; D is possibly TRBD2 (6 bases). The V and J ends lost 4 bases and 2 bases respectively, with 26 bases between them. The CDR3 loop spans 19 amino acids. Germline V gene sequence: CDR1 SGHKS, CDR2 YYEKEE (reference sequence). The CDR3 loop reads CASSPEEGRLEAVTDTQYF. The CDR3 bases are TGTGCCAGCAGCCCGGAGGAGGGTCGCCTAGAGGCTGTCACAGATACGCAGTATTTT.

The rearrangement links TRBV5-1 to TRBJ2-4; TRBD1 agrees at 9 bases. This CDR3 contains 16 residues. V was clipped by 0 bases and J by 8 bases; unmatched bases: 9. CDR1 is SGHRS, CDR2 YFSETQ, per germline. CDR3 in DNA: TGCGCCAGCAGCTTGGGACCGGGACAGGGACAGGACATTCAGTACTTC. As protein: CASSLGPGQGQDIQYF.

V gene TRBV19 combines with J gene TRBJ2-6; the D is unclear. The CDR3 is 16 residues long. The germline V and J ends were trimmed by 9 bases and 0 bases, with 15 bases remaining between them. Germline V CDR1 and CDR2: LNHDA, SQIVND (reference sequence). The chain's CDR3 is CASHYLTSSGANVLTF. CDR3 DNA: TGTGCCAGCCACTACCTTACCAGCTCTGGGGCCAACGTCCTGACTTTC.

The genes are TRBV6-5 and TRBJ1-1; D gene unclear. From germline, CDR1 is MNHEY and CDR2 SVGAGI. Trimming took 2 bases from V and 1 from J, leaving 11 bases between them. CDR3 length equals 15 residues. CDR3 sequence reads: CASSYAGRRNTEAFF. The CDR3 bases are TGTGCCAGCAGTTACGCGGGCAGGAGGAACACTGAAGCTTTCTTT.

This rearrangement joins TRBV5-6 to TRBJ1-1, with D tentatively TRBD1 (6 bases). The V gene lost 1 base and the J gene lost 5 bases, with 6 bases spanning the gap. The germline V gene has CDR1 SGHDT and CDR2 YYEEEE. The CDR3 length is 12 residues. The CDR3 nucleotides are TGTGCCAGCAGCTTGAGGGGGACTGAAGCTTTCTTT. Amino acid sequence: CASSLRGTEAFF.

This chain links TRBV7-9 with TRBJ1-5, with D perhaps matching TRBD1 (5 bases). CDR3 length equals 14 residues. V dropped 3 bases and J dropped 3 bases, with 9 bases sitting between them. Germline V gene sequence: CDR1 SEHNR, CDR2 FQNEAQ (reference sequence). The CDR3, as DNA: TGTGCCAGCAGCTTGGGGGGGTACAATCAGCCCCAGCATTTT. Protein product: CASSLGGYNQPQHF.

The chain recombines TRBV30 with TRBJ1-5; no firm D call. CDR3 length: 12 residues. V lost 0 bases, J lost 12 bases, and 12 bases lay in between. From germline, CDR1 is GTSNPN and CDR2 SVGIG (reference sequence). Here the CDR3 reads CAWSVEGGGQHF. The CDR3 coding sequence is TGTGCCTGGAGTGTTGAGGGTGGCGGCCAGCATTTT.

V usage is TRBV19 and J usage is TRBJ2-7; 8 bases map to TRBD1. J lost 0 bases, V lost 3 bases, and 4 bases had no gene match. The CDR3 is made up of 15 amino acids. Germline-derived CDR1 and CDR2 are LNHDA and SQIVND (reference sequence). CDR3 in DNA: TGTGCCAGTAGTATCGGTACAGGGGGCTCCTACGAGCAGTACTTC. Its translation is CASSIGTGGSYEQYF.

The chain carries TRBV28 and TRBJ1-2; D perhaps matches TRBD1 (6 bases). The CDR3 sequence is 14 residues long. Trimming removed 8 bases from V and 4 bases from J, with 17 bases in between. Germline loops: CDR1 MDHEN, CDR2 SYDVKM. This CDR3 reads CASLRMGAPYGYTF. DNA of the CDR3: TGTGCCAGCCTCCGTATGGGGGCCCCCTATGGCTACACCTTC.

The gene calls are TRBV4-2 and TRBJ2-3; D might be TRBD2 (6 bases). Germline V gene sequence: CDR1 LGHNA, CDR2 YNFKEQ. V dropped 1 base and J dropped 2 bases, with 10 bases sitting between them. This CDR3 region has 15 residues. The CDR3 nucleotides are TGTGCCAGCAGCCAAGTTCCGGGAGCCACAGATACGCAGTATTTT. Residues: CASSQVPGATDTQYF.

As concerns this clone: One end of the junction fails to match germline, which may point to a read error. The CDR3 DNA is TGCGCCAGCAGTAACGCAATAAGACGCACAAAGTCGGGCCAACGTCCTGACTTC. It yields the protein CASSNAIRRTKSGQRPDF. The chain has TRBV10-1 and TRBJ2-6; unclear D gene. This CDR3 contains 18 residues. CDR1 WNHNN and CDR2 SYGVQD come from the germline V gene (reference sequence).

The chain carries TRBV4-1 and TRBJ1-2; tentative D call: TRBD1 (6 bases). Germline-derived CDR1 and CDR2 are MGHRA and YSYEKL. The V gene lost 0 bases and the J gene lost 4 bases, with 9 bases spanning the gap. The CDR3 length is 14 residues. This chain's CDR3 is CASSQDQGPYGYTF. CDR3 DNA: TGCGCCAGCAGCCAAGATCAGGGGCCCTATGGCTACACCTTC.

The chain combines TRBV19 with TRBJ2-7, with 8 positions matching TRBD2. CDR3 size: 14 residues. Germline V CDR1 and CDR2: LNHDA, SQIVND (reference sequence). Trimming removed 5 bases from V and 2 bases from J; junction bases left unmatched: 5. The CDR3 DNA sequence: TGTGCCAGTAGTCTGAGCGGGGGAGCCTACGAGCAGTACTTC. Residues: CASSLSGGAYEQYF.

The chain is built from TRBV28 and TRBJ2-7; 7 bases agree with TRBD2. V lost 1 base, J lost 3 bases, and 6 bases stayed unmatched. The V gene's germline CDR1 is MDHEN and CDR2 SYDVKM. The CDR3 is 15 amino acids. CDR3: CASSLLGGSLYEQYF. The CDR3 nucleotides are TGTGCCAGCAGTTTATTAGGCGGGAGTCTCTACGAGCAGTACTTC. The variable domain in full, with the rest retrieved from reference TRBV28 and TRBJ2-7, is DVKVTQSSRYLVKRTGEKVFLECVQDMDHENMFWYRQDPGLGLRLIYFSYDVKMKEKGDIPEGYSVSREKKERFSLILESASTNQTSMYLCASSLLGGSLYEQYFGPGTRLTVT.

This clone was seen once. The V gene is TRBV29-1, the J gene TRBJ2-6; D is unresolved. The CDR3 is made up of 16 amino acids. Trimming left V 3 bases short and J 5 bases short, with 17 bases between. Germline values: CDR1 SQVTM, CDR2 ANQGSEA. CDR3 protein: CSVEYSIQSRANVLTF. In nucleotides, the CDR3 is TGCAGCGTTGAGTATAGCATACAAAGTCGGGCCAACGTCCTGACTTTC.

V usage is TRBV11-2 and J usage is TRBJ1-4; D perhaps matches TRBD1 (6 bases). The CDR3 runs 15 residues. The V gene lost 4 bases and the J gene lost 6 bases, with 15 bases spanning the gap. Germline CDR1 reads SGHAT; CDR2 reads FQNNGV. The CDR3 protein is CASSSGQGGDEKLFF. CDR3 in DNA: TGTGCCAGCAGCTCGGGTCAAGGGGGGGATGAAAAACTGTTTTTT.

The chain combines TRBV29-1 with TRBJ1-2; D call uncertain. The ends were cut back, 4 bases at V and 4 bases at J, with 13 bases in the middle. The CDR3 is made up of 13 amino acids. Germline CDR1 is SQVTM and CDR2 is ANQGSEA. CDR3 nucleotide sequence: TGCAGCGTTGTATCCCGTGCCCGCTATGGCTACACCTTC. This translates into CSVVSRARYGYTF.

This clone was counted a few times. The V call is TRBV27, the J call TRBJ1-2; 7 bases align to TRBD1. Germline trimming cut 6 bases from V and 2 bases from J; bases unmatched to any gene: 3. The germline CDR1 and CDR2 sequences are MNHEY and SMNVEV (reference sequence). The CDR3 spans 13 residues. CDR3 loop: CASSPGQNYGYTF. CDR3 nucleotides: TGTGCCAGCAGCCCGGGACAGAACTATGGCTACACCTTC.

The V and J genes are TRBV7-8 and TRBJ2-7; the match to TRBD2 covers 13 bases. The CDR3 has 15 amino acids. CDR1 and CDR2 from the germline V gene are SGHVS and FQNEAQ. V dropped 2 bases and J dropped 7; count of bases not matched to a gene: 5. As DNA, the CDR3 is TGTGCCAGCAGCTTACGGACTAGCGGGAGTCGAGAGCAGTACTTC. Protein: CASSLRTSGSREQYF.

This clone has only a few counts. V gene TRBV10-1 combines with J gene TRBJ2-2; D gene uncertain. The CDR3 runs 14 residues. Germline CDR1 is WNHNN and CDR2 is SYGVQD (reference sequence). V shed 0 bases and J shed 5 bases, with 7 bases lying between them. The CDR3 loop reads CASSESRLTGELFF. CDR3 DNA: TGCGCCAGCAGTGAGTCCAGGCTAACCGGGGAGCTGTTTTTT.

The V gene is TRBV9, the J gene TRBJ2-1; D possibly corresponds to TRBD2 (5 bases). Germline V CDR1 and CDR2: SGDLS, YYNGEE. The V and J ends lost 5 bases and 5 bases respectively, with 11 bases between them. The CDR3 runs to 13 residues. CDR3 DNA: TGTGCCAGCAGGCAGAGGGCGAACAATGAGCAGTTCTTC. Translation: CASRQRANNEQFF.

The rearrangement uses TRBV5-3 and TRBJ2-6, with no clear D. TRBV5-3 carries the ORF label, with uncertain function. This CDR3 is built from 15 residues. V lost 7 bases and J 5 bases, leaving 16 bases between the germline ends. In DNA, the CDR3 is TGTGCCAGACGAGTACAACAAAGTCGGGCCAACGTCCTGACTTTC. Residues: CARRVQQSRANVLTF.

The chain uses TRBV9 and TRBJ2-5; D possibly corresponds to TRBD2 (5 bases). V was pared by 4 bases and J by 3 bases, with 10 bases between. Germline loops: CDR1 SGDLS, CDR2 YYNGEE. The CDR3 contains 13 residues. The CDR3 loop reads CASSPLREETQYF. The DNA for the CDR3 is TGTGCCAGCAGCCCCTTGAGGGAAGAGACCCAGTACTTC. The variable domain in full, with the rest retrieved from reference TRBV9 and TRBJ2-5, is DSGVTQTPKHLITATGQRVTLRCSPRSGDLSVYWYQQSLDQGLQFLIQYYNGEERAKGNILERFSAQQFPDLHSELNLSSLELGDSALYFCASSPLREETQYFGPGTRLLVL.